The present TCR beta chain was sequenced within a study of response to subunit inactivated influenza vaccine. Findings of the study overall: The study's authors posited that every seasonal influenza vaccination enlists few new T cells.

This clonotype came up many times. The antigen remains unidentified. One entry per CDR3 protein, called by TCRdb with MiXCR from the RT-PCR reads. The sample has roughly 630,000 distinct CDR3 sequences; around 13% are singletons. V was cut by 7 bases and J by 1 base, with 16 bases left in between. Germline-derived CDR1 and CDR2 are SQVTM and ANQGSEA. The length of the CDR3 is 14 residues. The clonotype originates from a man aged 50-59 years who received an inactivated influenza vaccine. The chain joins TRBV29-1 to TRBJ2-5; a weak D match, TRBD2 (7 bases). The sequences come from PBMCs from blood, collected less than 15 days before vaccination. The CDR3: CSARGGASQETQYF. CDR3 DNA sequence: TGCAGCGCGAGGGGGGGAGCCTCCCAAGAGACCCAGTACTTC.